The subject of this entry is one T cell receptor beta chain. What it recognizes is unknown. Method: immunoSEQ multiplex PCR; TCRdb's copy keeps in-frame clones and lacks some. The data hold 25,000 to 35,000 clones, with 55% to 70% observed a single time. The sample is drawn from a study of vaccination effects on CD4 cells after COVID-19. Expansion with viral peptide pools was applied to antigen-specific CD4+ T cells by the ViraFEST assay prior to sequencing. Isolation of CD4+ T cells took place after 10 days of culture. Participants each got two BNT162b2 or mRNA-1273 vaccine doses. For each well, two million PBMC were cultured with about 10 IU/ml IL-2 and 8.5 to 10 ug/ml peptides. Germline CDR1 is GTSNPN and CDR2 is SVGIG (reference sequence). CDR3 length: 13 amino acids. Between the trimmed V and J ends, which lost 3 bases and 3 bases, there was a span of 9 bases.

The source material was CD4+ T cells from PBMCs cultured with SARS-CoV-2 spike peptides, sampled after COVID-19 vaccination. The source is a human donor who received a COVID-19 vaccine. The J gene is TRBJ1-5, the V gene TRBV30; possible D gene TRBD1, 5 bases. The CDR3: CAWRRDLNQPQHF. The CDR3 DNA sequence: TGTGCCTGGAGACGGGACCTCAATCAGCCCCAGCATTTT. Variable domain in full (rest from reference TRBV30 and TRBJ1-5): SQTIHQWPATLVQPVGSPLSLECTVEGTSNPNLYWYRQAAGRGLQLLFYSVGIGQISSEVPQNLSASRPQDRQFILSSKKLLLSDSGFYLCAWRRDLNQPQHFGDGTRLSIL.